This TCR beta chain was sequenced during a study of blood T cell repertoires in COVID-19. Study in general: Italy, Spain and the United States were the sources of the convalescent and acute COVID-19 samples. From T cells, B-cell-depleted T cells, or PBMCs came the material, which was cDNA or gDNA.

Germline V gives CDR1 MDHEN, CDR2 SYDVKM. The CDR3 runs to 12 residues. The germline V and J ends were trimmed by 11 bases and 4 bases, with 14 bases remaining between them. In the original processing: Cell counts per sample came from amplifying reference gene primers. Measured with immunoSEQ multiplex PCR; TCRdb has only the in-frame clones, and not every one. The DNA gave D and trimming, while V, J and clone size come from that table. The table lists about 300,000 clones, approximately 90% of them singletons. The receptor was derived from a man between 18 and 35 years old with active or convalescent COVID-19. Sequenced material: peripheral blood. This rearrangement joins TRBV28 to TRBJ1-2; D might be TRBD1 (5 bases). CDR3 region: CAGKGAGYGYTF. The CDR3 DNA reads TGTGCCGGCAAAGGGGCTGGCTATGGCTACACCTTC.